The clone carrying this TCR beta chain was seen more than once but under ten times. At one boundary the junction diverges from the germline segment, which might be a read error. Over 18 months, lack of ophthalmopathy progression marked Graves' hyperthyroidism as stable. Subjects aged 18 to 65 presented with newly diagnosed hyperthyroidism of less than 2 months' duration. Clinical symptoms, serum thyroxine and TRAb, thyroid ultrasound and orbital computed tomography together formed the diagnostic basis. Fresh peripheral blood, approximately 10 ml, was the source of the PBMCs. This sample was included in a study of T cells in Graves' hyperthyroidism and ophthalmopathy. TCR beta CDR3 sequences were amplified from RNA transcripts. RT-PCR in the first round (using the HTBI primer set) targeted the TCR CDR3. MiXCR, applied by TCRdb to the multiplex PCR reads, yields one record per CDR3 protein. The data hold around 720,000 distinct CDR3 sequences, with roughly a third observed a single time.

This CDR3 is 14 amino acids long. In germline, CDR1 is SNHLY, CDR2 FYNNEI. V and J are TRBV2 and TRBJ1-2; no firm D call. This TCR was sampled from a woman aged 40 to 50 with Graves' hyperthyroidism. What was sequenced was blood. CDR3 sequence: CASSQDSGAYGYTF. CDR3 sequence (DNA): TGCGCCAGCAGCCAAGATTCAGGAGCCTATGGCTACACCTTC.